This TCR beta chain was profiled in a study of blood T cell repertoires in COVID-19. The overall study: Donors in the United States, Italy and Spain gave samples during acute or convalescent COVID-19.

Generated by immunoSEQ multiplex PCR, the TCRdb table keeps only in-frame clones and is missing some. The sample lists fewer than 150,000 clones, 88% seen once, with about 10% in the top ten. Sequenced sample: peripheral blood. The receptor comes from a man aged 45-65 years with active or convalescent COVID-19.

The CDR3 coding sequence is TGTGCCAGCAGTCGGGACAGCCTCAATCAGCCCCAGCATTTT. Translating it yields CASSRDSLNQPQHF. This chain connects TRBV2 to TRBJ1-5; 7 nucleotides line up with TRBD1. The V segment lost 5 bases and the J segment 3 bases; nucleotides outside the gene matches: 4. The CDR3 runs to 14 residues. The germline gives CDR1 SNHLY, CDR2 FYNNEI.